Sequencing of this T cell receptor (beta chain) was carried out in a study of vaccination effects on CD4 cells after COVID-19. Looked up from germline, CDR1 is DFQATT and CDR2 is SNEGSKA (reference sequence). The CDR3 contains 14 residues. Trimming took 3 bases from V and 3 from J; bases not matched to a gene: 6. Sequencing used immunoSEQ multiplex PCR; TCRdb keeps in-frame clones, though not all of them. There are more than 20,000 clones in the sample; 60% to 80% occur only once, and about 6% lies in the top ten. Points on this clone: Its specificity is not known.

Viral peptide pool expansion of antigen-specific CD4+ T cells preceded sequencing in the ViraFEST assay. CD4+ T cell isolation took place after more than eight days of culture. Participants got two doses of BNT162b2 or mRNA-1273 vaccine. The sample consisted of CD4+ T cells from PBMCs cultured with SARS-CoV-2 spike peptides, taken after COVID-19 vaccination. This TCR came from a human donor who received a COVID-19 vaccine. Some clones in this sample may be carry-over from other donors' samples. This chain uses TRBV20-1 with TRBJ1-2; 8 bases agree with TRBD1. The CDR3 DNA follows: TGCAGTGCTAGTTTAGCCAGGGGGCACTATGGCTACACCTTC. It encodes CSASLARGHYGYTF.